This T cell receptor beta chain was recovered during a study of T cell responses to AZD1222 COVID-19 vaccine. Overall study findings and caveats: In a largely white British group with more females than males, clonal diversity was possibly underestimated.

Clones were read by immunoSEQ multiplex PCR, and TCRdb kept only the in-frame ones, dropping some. The profile covers around 120,000 clones, with 70% to 90% appearing a single time and 1.6% taken by the ten largest. V shed 5 bases, J shed 0 bases, and the junction held 7 bases outside the gene matches. This CDR3 is built from 16 residues. Germline loops: CDR1 SEHNR, CDR2 FQNEAQ (reference sequence). This clone was observed once. Its antigen is still unknown. Additional DNA sequences in this sample encode the identical CDR3. The rearrangement links TRBV7-9 to TRBJ1-3; 7 nucleotides line up with TRBD1. This receptor was identified in an adult in good health. This sample comprised peripheral blood, obtained on day 0 of AZD1222 vaccination. CDR3 in DNA: TGTGCCAGCAGCGCCCCGGGACAGCGCTCTGGAAACACCATATATTTT. Protein sequence: CASSAPGQRSGNTIYF.